Listed below are T cell receptor beta chains from one sample, sequenced in a study of memory CD4+ T cells and cytomegalovirus serostatus. Profiled with immunoSEQ multiplex PCR; TCRdb holds only in-frame clones, not every one. The sample lists about 52,000 clones, around 82% occurring once. Sequencing used memory CD4+ T cells from blood. Receptors originate from an adult in good health and CMV-seropositive. Each CDR3 is given with its conserved first and last residue. Fields, in order: J gene, clone size, D gene, CDR3 length, V gene, CDR3 protein, CDR3 DNA. D genes are given only for firm matches. Clone size is given for some rows only: seen once, a few or many times, or a class if the clone is expanded.

J: TRBJ2-3
size: .
D: .
length: 12
V: TRBV7-9
CDR3: CASSLDSDTQYF
DNA: TGTGCCAGCAGCTTAGACTCTGATACGCAGTATTTT

J: TRBJ2-5
size: .
D: TRBD2
length: 14
V: TRBV7-9
CDR3: CASSWGTRQETQYF
DNA: TGTGCCAGCAGCTGGGGGACTAGACAAGAGACCCAGTACTTC

J: TRBJ2-5
size: .
D: TRBD2
length: 14
V: TRBV11-3
CDR3: CASSQGREGETQYF
DNA: TGTGCCAGCAGCCAGGGACGGGAGGGGGAGACCCAGTACTTC

J: TRBJ1-2
size: .
D: .
length: 15
V: TRBV11-2
CDR3: CASSSPAQDDYGYTF
DNA: TGTGCCAGCAGCTCACCGGCACAGGATGACTATGGCTACACCTTC

J: TRBJ2-1
size: .
D: TRBD2
length: 17
V: TRBV4-2
CDR3: CASSPQEAGGSYNEQFF
DNA: TGTGCCAGCAGCCCCCAAGAAGCGGGAGGGTCCTACAATGAGCAGTTCTTC

J: TRBJ2-1
size: few
D: .
length: 13
V: TRBV29-1
CDR3: CSVEVTSVNEQFF
DNA: TGCAGCGTTGAAGTAACCAGCGTGAATGAGCAGTTCTTC

J: TRBJ2-2
size: .
D: .
length: 15
V: TRBV7-9
CDR3: CAPHAGTLNTGELFF
DNA: TGTGCCCCGCACGCGGGGACTTTGAACACCGGGGAGCTGTTTTTT

J: TRBJ1-4
size: .
D: TRBD1
length: 14
V: TRBV4-2
CDR3: CASSQGTGGEKLFF
DNA: TGTGCCAGCAGCCAAGGGACAGGGGGCGAAAAACTGTTTTTT

J: TRBJ1-2
size: .
D: TRBD1
length: 14
V: TRBV4-3
CDR3: CASRHTGENYGYTF
DNA: TGCGCCAGCAGACACACAGGGGAGAACTATGGCTACACCTTC

J: TRBJ1-2
size: .
D: TRBD1
length: 13
V: TRBV19
CDR3: CASSLDRTYGYTF
DNA: TGTGCCAGTAGTCTGGACAGGACCTATGGCTACACCTTC

J: TRBJ2-5
size: .
D: .
length: 13
V: TRBV7-6
CDR3: CASSYDGWETQYF
DNA: TGTGCCAGCAGCTACGACGGGTGGGAGACCCAGTACTTC

J: TRBJ2-5
size: .
D: TRBD1
length: 15
V: TRBV11-2
CDR3: CASSAWTGNQETQYF
DNA: TGTGCCAGCAGCGCCTGGACAGGGAATCAAGAGACCCAGTACTTC

J: TRBJ2-4
size: .
D: .
length: 13
V: TRBV28
CDR3: CASARGHENIQYF
DNA: TGTGCCTCCGCCCGGGGGCACGAAAACATTCAGTACTTC

J: TRBJ1-1
size: .
D: .
length: 14
V: TRBV28
CDR3: CASSLVDPSTEAFF
DNA: TGTGCCAGCAGTTTAGTGGATCCCAGCACTGAAGCTTTCTTT

J: TRBJ1-3
size: .
D: .
length: 15
V: TRBV4-2
CDR3: CASSQIRALGNTIYF
DNA: TGTGCCAGCAGCCAAATAAGGGCACTTGGAAACACCATATATTTT

J: TRBJ2-7
size: .
D: TRBD1
length: 14
V: TRBV6-1
CDR3: CASSEGTGRDEQYF
DNA: TGTGCCAGCAGTGAGGGGACAGGGAGGGACGAGCAGTACTTC

J: TRBJ2-3
size: .
D: .
length: 12
V: TRBV29-1
CDR3: CSVGPEADTQYF
DNA: TGCAGCGTTGGTCCCGAGGCAGATACGCAGTATTTT

J: TRBJ2-2
size: once
D: TRBD2
length: 13
V: TRBV6-4
CDR3: CASSVAGAGELFF
DNA: TGTGCCAGCAGTGTTGCGGGGGCCGGGGAGCTGTTTTTT